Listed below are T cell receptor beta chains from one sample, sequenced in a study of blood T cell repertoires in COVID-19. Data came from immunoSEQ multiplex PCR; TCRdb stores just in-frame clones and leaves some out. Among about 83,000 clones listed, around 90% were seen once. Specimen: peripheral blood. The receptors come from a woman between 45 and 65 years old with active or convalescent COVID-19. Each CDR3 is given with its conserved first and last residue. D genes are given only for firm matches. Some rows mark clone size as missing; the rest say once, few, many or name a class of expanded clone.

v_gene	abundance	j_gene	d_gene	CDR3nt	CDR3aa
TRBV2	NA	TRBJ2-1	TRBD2	TGTGCCAGCAGTGATACTAGCGGGGCCATCAATGAGCAGTTCTTC	CASSDTSGAINEQFF
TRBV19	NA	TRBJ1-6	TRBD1	TGTGCCAGTAGTATAGCCTCGACAGGGACTGGTTCACCCCTCCACTTT	CASSIASTGTGSPLHF
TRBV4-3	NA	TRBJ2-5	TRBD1	TGCGCCAGCAGCCAAAACGGACAGGGTACCCAGTACTTC	CASSQNGQGTQYF
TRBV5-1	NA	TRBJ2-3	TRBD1	TGCGCCAGCAGCTTGGGCCGGGACAGGGGGCGCCCAGATACGCAGTATTTT	CASSLGRDRGRPDTQYF
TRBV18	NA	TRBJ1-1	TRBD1	TGTGCCAGCTCAACCCGGGACAGGAACACTGAAGCTTTCTTT	CASSTRDRNTEAFF
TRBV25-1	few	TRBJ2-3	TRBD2	TGTGCCAGCAGCTTTAGCGGGGGCCTCACAGATACGCAGTATTTT	CASSFSGGLTDTQYF
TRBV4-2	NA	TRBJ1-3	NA	TGTGCCAGCAGCCAAGAAGTTGTTGCCGGGGGAAGGTTAACCTCTGGAAACACCATATATTTT	CASSQEVVAGGRLTSGNTIYF
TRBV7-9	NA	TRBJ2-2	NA	TGTGCCAGCACTATAGCGGTCAACACCGGGGAGCTGTTTTTT	CASTIAVNTGELFF
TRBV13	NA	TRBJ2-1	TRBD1	TGTGCCAGCAGCTGGGGACAGGCCTACAATGAGCAGTTCTTC	CASSWGQAYNEQFF
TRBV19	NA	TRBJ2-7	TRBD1	TGTGCCAGTAGTATCAGGGACAGGGGCTCATTCGGCGAGCAGTACTTC	CASSIRDRGSFGEQYF
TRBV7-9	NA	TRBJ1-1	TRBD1	TGTGCCAGCAGCTTCGACAGGGCGGACACTGAAGCTTTCTTT	CASSFDRADTEAFF
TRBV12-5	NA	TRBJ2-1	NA	TGTGCTAGTGGTTGGGGCGGCGATGAGCAGTTCTTC	CASGWGGDEQFF
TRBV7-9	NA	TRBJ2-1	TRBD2	TGTGCCAGCAGCTCTTGGCGGGGGAGCTCCTACAATGAGCAGTTCTTC	CASSSWRGSSYNEQFF
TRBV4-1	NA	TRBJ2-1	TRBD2	TGCGCCAGCAGCCACCCTCTTGAGCGGGGAGGGAATGAGCAGTTCTTC	CASSHPLERGGNEQFF
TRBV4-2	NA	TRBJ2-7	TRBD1	TGTGCCAGCAGCCAAGAACGGGGGACAGGCTACGAGCAGTACTTC	CASSQERGTGYEQYF
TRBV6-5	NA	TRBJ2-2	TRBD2	TGTGCCACCAGGAAGGCCAGCGGGGGACCCGGGGAGCTGTTTTTT	CATRKASGGPGELFF